One sample yielded the 3 T cell receptor beta chains listed below, sequenced in a study of blood T cell repertoires in COVID-19. Libraries were prepared by immunoSEQ multiplex PCR; TCRdb keeps only in-frame clonotypes and omits some of them. Among a few hundred thousand clones listed, 75% to 90% were seen once. The sample comprised peripheral blood. The receptors shown here come from a man aged 25-45 years with acute or convalescent COVID-19.

The chain recombines TRBV7-3 with TRBJ1-4; no reliable D call. The V end lost 5 bases, the J end lost 8 bases, and 6 bases lay between the germline ends. CDR1 SGHTA and CDR2 FQGTGA come from the germline V gene. This CDR3 contains 11 residues. The CDR3, as DNA: TGTGCCAGCAGCCGCGAAGAAAAACTGTTTTTT. This sequence encodes CASSREEKLFF.

J is TRBJ2-1 and V is TRBV2, with D uncertain. V lost 7 bases and J lost 2, with 12 bases in between. CDR1 SNHLY and CDR2 FYNNEI come from the germline V gene. CDR3 length: 14 residues. CDR3 loop: CASTIRLAYNEQFF. The CDR3 coding sequence is TGTGCCAGCACCATTAGACTGGCCTACAATGAGCAGTTCTTC.

The genes are TRBV7-8 and TRBJ2-7, with D possibly TRBD1 on 6 matching bases. V was shortened by 5 bases and J by 6 bases, with 17 bases between the two germline ends. Per the germline V gene, CDR1 is SGHVS and CDR2 is FQNEAQ. CDR3 size: 14 residues. The CDR3 region is CASSPQQGFSEQYF. In nucleotides, the CDR3 is TGTGCCAGCAGCCCACAACAGGGTTTCTCCGAGCAGTACTTC.